These 17 T cell receptor beta chains share one sample of origin, sequenced in a study of beta chain features in type 1 diabetes. The study reverse transcribed the entire isolated RNA, so it sequenced expressed TCRB transcripts. Using immunoSEQ multiplex PCR, the repertoire was profiled, and TCRdb retains in-frame clones only, with some absent. The data show 250,000 to 350,000 clones, with around 15% seen just once and over 5.5% held by the top ten. Sequencing was carried out using central memory CD4+ T cells from blood. The receptors stem from a man under 40 in good health.

This clone has a handful of counts. The chain combines TRBV5-6 with TRBJ2-5; tentative D call: TRBD2 (5 bases). The germline V gene encodes CDR1 SGHDT and CDR2 YYEEEE. CDR3 length equals 15 residues. The ends were cut back, 7 bases at V and 5 bases at J, with 21 bases in the middle. CDR3 sequence (DNA): TGTGCCAGCCGCGAAACGGGCAGGAGGCTCGAGACCCAGTACTTC. Amino acids: CASRETGRRLETQYF.

This clone turned up a few times. V usage is TRBV7-2 and J usage is TRBJ2-1, with TRBD2 matching 10 bases. Per germline, CDR1 SGHTA and CDR2 FQGNSA. The CDR3 is made up of 19 amino acids. With V trimmed by 5 bases and J by 4 bases, 17 bases remained unmatched. Here the CDR3 reads CASSPRASGSLRTYNEQFF. CDR3 bases: TGTGCCAGCAGCCCTAGAGCTAGCGGGAGCCTACGGACTTACAATGAGCAGTTCTTC.

This clone was picked up a small number of times. The chain couples TRBV7-6 to TRBJ2-1, with unresolved D. The germline V gene encodes CDR1 SGHVS and CDR2 FNYEAQ. V dropped 0 bases and J dropped 2 bases, with 14 bases sitting between them. The length of the CDR3 is 17 residues. CDR3 in amino acids: CASSLAPDGGPYNEQFF. CDR3 coding DNA: TGTGCCAGCAGCTTAGCTCCGGACGGCGGCCCCTACAATGAGCAGTTCTTC.

This clone was recorded a few times. The V and J genes are TRBV7-2 and TRBJ2-3, with D unresolved. This CDR3 contains 13 residues. Trimming cost V 5 bases and J 0 bases, with 6 bases left between them. Germline V gives CDR1 SGHTA, CDR2 FQGNSA. In DNA form, the CDR3 reads TGTGCCAGCAGCCTGGGGAGCACAGATACGCAGTATTTT. As protein: CASSLGSTDTQYF.

This clone was seen only a few times. The chain combines TRBV5-4 with TRBJ2-7; D gene unclear. The germline V gene encodes CDR1 SGHNT and CDR2 YYREEE (reference sequence). Trimming took 2 bases from V and 2 from J, leaving 11 bases between them. CDR3 length: 14 residues. The CDR3 nucleotides are TGTGCCAGCAGCTTAGAGCAAAATACCTACGAGCAGTACGTC. This codes for CASSLEQNTYEQYV.

This clone was observed a few times. The rearrangement links TRBV15 to TRBJ2-5, with TRBD1 identical over 7 bases. The J call may be incorrect, as the DNA end agrees better with TRBJ2-7. Germline V lookup: CDR1 LNHNV, CDR2 YYDKDF (reference sequence). The length of the CDR3 is 14 residues. CDR3 nucleotide sequence: TGTGCCACCAGCAGAGATAGGGGGCCCTACGAGCAGTACTTC. Amino acid sequence: CATSRDRGPYEQYF.

The CDR3 is CASSRLGTGELFF. In DNA, the CDR3 is TGTGCCAGCAGCAGGCTTGGCACCGGGGAGCTGTTTTTT. The chain couples TRBV2 to TRBJ2-2, with no clear D. Germline loops: CDR1 SNHLY, CDR2 FYNNEI. The CDR3 has 13 residues. Trimming shortened V by 6 bases and J by 4 bases, and 9 bases separated the two germline ends.

This clone was counted only a few times. This chain joins TRBV21-1 and TRBJ2-1. TRBV21-1 is assigned pseudogene status. The CDR3 spans 13 residues. CDR3 nucleotide sequence: TGTGCCAGCAGAATCGTCCAAAACAATGAGCAGTTCTTC. Translating gives CASRIVQNNEQFF.

This chain uses TRBV10-3 with TRBJ1-5; 10 bases fit TRBD1. There are 13 residues in the CDR3. V lost 10 bases and J lost 6; bases outside the gene matches: 6. Germline CDR1 ENHRY, CDR2 SYGVKD. The CDR3 protein is CATRTGGSQPQHF. CDR3 nucleotide sequence: TGTGCCACGCGGACAGGGGGAAGTCAGCCCCAGCATTTT.

This clone was counted between two and nine times. CDR3 sequence (DNA): TGTGCCAGCAGTGTAAAAAGGGAAGGCACGCAGTATTTT. As protein: CASSVKREGTQYF. The rearrangement links TRBV6-1 to TRBJ2-3; D gene unclear. The CDR3 has 13 amino acids. The ends were cut back, 4 bases at V and 9 bases at J, with 14 bases in the middle. The germline V gene has CDR1 MNHNS and CDR2 SASEGT.

The sample holds a few counts of this clone. The genes are TRBV7-3 and TRBJ2-4, with no clear D. V was trimmed by 5 bases and J by 2 bases, leaving 7 bases between them. The germline V gene encodes CDR1 SGHTA and CDR2 FQGTGA. This CDR3 has 13 amino acids. CDR3 loop: CASSPQSKNIQYF. CDR3 in DNA: TGTGCCAGCAGCCCCCAGTCCAAAAACATTCAGTACTTC. The full variable domain, with the rest looked up from reference TRBV7-3 and TRBJ2-4, is GAGVSQTPSNKVTEKGKYVELRCDPISGHTALYWYRQSLGQGPEFLIYFQGTGAADDSGLPNDRFFAVRPEGSVSTLKIQRTERGDSAVYLCASSPQSKNIQYFGAGTRLSVL.

This clone was observed a few times. This chain connects TRBV27 to TRBJ2-1; TRBD2 aligns across 7 bases. Germline V lookup: CDR1 MNHEY, CDR2 SMNVEV (reference sequence). The junction had 4 bases not matched to a gene; V was cut back by 3 bases and J by 5 bases. The CDR3 is 14 residues long. CDR3 nucleotide sequence: TGTGCCAGCAGTTTTGCTAGCGGTCACAATGAGCAGTTCTTC. Translating gives CASSFASGHNEQFF.

This clone was counted ten times or more. The rearrangement links TRBV15 to TRBJ2-3; D uncertain. The V end was cut by 0 bases, the J end by 0 bases, with 13 bases between. The CDR3 covers 17 residues. Germline values: CDR1 LNHNV, CDR2 YYDKDF (reference sequence). CDR3 coding DNA: TGTGCCACCAGCAGAGATTCCGGATTTCCTAGCACAGATACGCAGTATTTT. Translation: CATSRDSGFPSTDTQYF.

The J gene is TRBJ1-6, the V gene TRBV7-2, with no clear D. The CDR3 spans 12 residues. V lost 1 base and J lost 8, with 3 bases in between. From germline, CDR1 is SGHTA and CDR2 FQGNSA. In DNA, the CDR3 is TGTGCCAGCAGCTTAGACTATTCACCCCTCCACTTT. The encoded protein is CASSLDYSPLHF.

This clone has a count of ten or more. The rearrangement uses TRBV4-3 and TRBJ2-3; D is perhaps TRBD2 (5 bases). The CDR3 has 16 amino acids. The germline gives CDR1 LGHNA, CDR2 YSLEER. V was trimmed by 5 bases and J by 4 bases, leaving 19 bases between them. The DNA for the CDR3 is TGCGCCAGCAGCTACTCGTCAGCGGATGGTGCAGATACGCAGTATTTT. It yields the protein CASSYSSADGADTQYF.

This rearrangement joins TRBV2 to TRBJ1-2; D ambiguous. CDR1 and CDR2 from the germline V gene are SNHLY and FYNNEI. The V and J ends lost 2 bases and 4 bases respectively, with 11 bases between them. The CDR3 runs 14 residues. In DNA form, the CDR3 reads TGTGCCAGCAGTGAATCGCGGCGGGCCTATGGCTACACCTTC. Amino acids: CASSESRRAYGYTF.

The chain joins TRBV5-4 to TRBJ1-2; TRBD1 is a possible D gene (6 bases). V was cut by 2 bases and J by 7 bases, with 15 bases left in between. The CDR3 is 14 residues long. Germline-derived CDR1 and CDR2 are SGHNT and YYREEE (reference sequence). CDR3 sequence: CASSLPGDQPGYTF. Written as DNA, the CDR3 is TGTGCCAGCAGCTTACCAGGGGACCAGCCTGGCTACACCTTC.